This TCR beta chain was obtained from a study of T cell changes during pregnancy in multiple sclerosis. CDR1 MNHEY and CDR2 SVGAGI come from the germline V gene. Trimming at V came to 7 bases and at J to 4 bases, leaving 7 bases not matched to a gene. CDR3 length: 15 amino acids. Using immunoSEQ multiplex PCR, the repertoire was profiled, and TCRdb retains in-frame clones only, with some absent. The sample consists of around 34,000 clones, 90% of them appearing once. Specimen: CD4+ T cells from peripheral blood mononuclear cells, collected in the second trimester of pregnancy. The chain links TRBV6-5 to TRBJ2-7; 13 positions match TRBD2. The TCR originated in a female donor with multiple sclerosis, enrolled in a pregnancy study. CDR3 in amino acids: CASKLAGGSQYEQYF. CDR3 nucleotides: TGTGCCAGCAAACTAGCGGGAGGGTCCCAATACGAGCAGTACTTC.